The present entry profiles one T cell receptor beta chain with its context. Between the trimmed V and J ends, which lost 7 bases and 12 bases, there was a span of 4 bases. CDR3 length: 8 amino acids. Germline values: CDR1 SGHNT, CDR2 YENEEA. Sequencing was performed with immunoSEQ multiplex PCR; in TCRdb, only in-frame clones are kept and a portion is missing. The table records around 300,000 clones, more than 80% of them present only once. These data originate in a study of blood T cell repertoires in COVID-19. The chain employs TRBV11-3 and TRBJ2-1; D gene ambiguous. The receptor was isolated from a woman between 18 and 30 years old who had recovered from COVID-19. The specimen sequenced was PBMCs or T cells enriched from blood (not recorded which). CDR3 in DNA: TGTGCCAGCATCGGGCAGTTCTTC. Protein sequence: CASIGQFF.